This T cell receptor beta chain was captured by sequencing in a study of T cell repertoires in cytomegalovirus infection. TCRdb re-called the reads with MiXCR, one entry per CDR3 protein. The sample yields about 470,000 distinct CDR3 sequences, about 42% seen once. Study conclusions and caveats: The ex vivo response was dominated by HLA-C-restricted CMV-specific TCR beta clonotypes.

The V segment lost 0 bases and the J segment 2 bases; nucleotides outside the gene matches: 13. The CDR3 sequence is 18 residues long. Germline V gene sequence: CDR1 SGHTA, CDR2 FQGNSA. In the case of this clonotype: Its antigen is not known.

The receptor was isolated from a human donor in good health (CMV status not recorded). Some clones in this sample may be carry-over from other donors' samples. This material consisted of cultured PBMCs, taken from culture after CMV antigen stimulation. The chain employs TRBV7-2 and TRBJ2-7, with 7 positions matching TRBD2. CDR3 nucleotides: TGTGCCAGCAGCTTAGCGGGCGGGCCTAGCGGAGAAACCTACGAGCAGTACTTC. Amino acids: CASSLAGGPSGETYEQYF.